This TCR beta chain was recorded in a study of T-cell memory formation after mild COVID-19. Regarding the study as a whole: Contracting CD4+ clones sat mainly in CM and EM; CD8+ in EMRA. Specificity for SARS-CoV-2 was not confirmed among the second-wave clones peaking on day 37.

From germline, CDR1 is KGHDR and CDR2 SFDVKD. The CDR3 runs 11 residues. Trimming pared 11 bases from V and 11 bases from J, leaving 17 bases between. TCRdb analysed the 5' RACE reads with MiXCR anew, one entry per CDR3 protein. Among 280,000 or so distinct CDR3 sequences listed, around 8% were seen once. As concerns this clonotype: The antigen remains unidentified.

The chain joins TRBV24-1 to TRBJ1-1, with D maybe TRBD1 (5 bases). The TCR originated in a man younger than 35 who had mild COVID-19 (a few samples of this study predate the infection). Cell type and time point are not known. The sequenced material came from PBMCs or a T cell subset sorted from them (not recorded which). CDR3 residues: CAIPRGELAFF. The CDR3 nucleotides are TGTGCCATTCCCCGGGGGGAGTTGGCTTTCTTT.